This T cell receptor beta chain was retrieved from a study of PD-1 blockade in classical Hodgkin lymphoma. Study overall: Patients were administered nivolumab (3 mg/kg intravenously) every 2 weeks. Findings of the study overall: Baseline diversity was lower in partial responders and progressors than complete responders. By C4D1, CD4+ diversity increased significantly, especially in complete responders.

Sequencing was performed with immunoSEQ multiplex PCR; in TCRdb, only in-frame clones are kept and a portion is missing. Among about 41,000 clones, around three quarters were seen once, and the ten largest hold under 25%. Relapse after autologous stem cell transplantation occurred in every patient, and brentuximab vedotin exposure varied. Complete response, partial response or progressive disease constituted the best responses recorded. Note on this clone: Its antigen remains unidentified.

The sequences come from peripheral blood mononuclear cells (PBMCs), collected at baseline. This receptor was identified in a human donor with classical Hodgkin lymphoma.

DNA for the CDR3: TGTGCCAGCAGCCCCAGGCCGGGAGGGGCAGATACGCAGTATTTT. Residues: CASSPRPGGADTQYF. The chain couples TRBV9 to TRBJ2-3; 8 bases are a match to TRBD2. The germline gives CDR1 SGDLS, CDR2 YYNGEE. The CDR3 is made up of 15 amino acids. V dropped 4 bases and J dropped 4; count of bases not matched to a gene: 8.